Listed below are T cell receptor beta chains from one sample, sequenced in a study of control samples from healthy donors and cancer patients. TCRdb's table, derived via immunoSEQ multiplex PCR, lists solely in-frame clones and lacks some. The sample yields 90,000 or so clones, approximately 86% seen once. The sequencing sample was made of blood. These TCRs come from a man younger than 40 in good health. Both conserved end residues are part of each CDR3. D genes are given only for firm matches. Rows may omit the clone size; those that give it use once, few, many or a size class.

TRBV6-5	once	-	TRBJ2-7	12	CATRALSYEQYF	TGTGCCACCCGGGCACTTTCCTACGAGCAGTACTTC
TRBV27	-	-	TRBJ1-6	12	CASSFRNSPLHF	TGTGCCAGCAGTTTCAGGAATTCACCCCTCCACTTT
TRBV27	once	-	TRBJ1-2	14	CASSGGRQGYGYTF	TGTGCCAGCAGTGGAGGACGGCAGGGCTATGGCTACACCTTC
TRBV27	-	-	TRBJ2-4	14	CASSSSDRAGIQYF	TGTGCCAGCAGTTCCTCGGACAGAGCAGGCATTCAGTACTTC
TRBV28	-	TRBD1	TRBJ1-5	16	CASSLEGAGWNQPQHF	TGTGCCAGCAGCTTAGAGGGGGCCGGGTGGAATCAGCCCCAGCATTTT
TRBV29-1	-	-	TRBJ2-7	11	CSGSFSYEQYF	TGCAGTGGAAGTTTTTCCTACGAGCAGTACTTC
TRBV2	medium-sized	-	TRBJ1-5	14	CASSELGRREPQHF	TGTGCCAGCAGTGAGCTGGGCAGACGAGAGCCCCAGCATTTT
TRBV30	-	-	TRBJ2-3	13	CAWSDGTTDTQYF	TGTGCCTGGAGTGATGGCACGACAGATACGCAGTATTTT
TRBV3-1/TRBV3-2	-	-	TRBJ1-2	14	CASSQSPGRGGYTF	TGTGCCAGCAGCCAAAGTCCGGGTCGAGGAGGCTACACCTTC
TRBV9	-	-	TRBJ1-1	13	CASSAGTPWAAFF	TGTGCCAGCAGCGCGGGGACCCCCTGGGCAGCTTTCTTT
TRBV7-3	-	TRBD2	TRBJ2-2	16	CASSSGTRGMGGELFF	TGTGCCAGCAGCTCCGGGACTAGAGGGATGGGCGGGGAGCTGTTTTTT
TRBV5-1	-	-	TRBJ1-3	11	CASSPGNTIYF	TGCGCCAGCAGCCCTGGAAACACCATATATTTT
TRBV7-9	few	-	TRBJ1-5	16	CASSPPGGEGKQPQHF	TGTGCCAGCAGCCCCCCAGGCGGGGAAGGGAAACAGCCCCAGCATTTT
TRBV6-5	-	-	TRBJ2-7	14	CASSYFSGTYEQYF	TGTGCCAGCAGTTACTTCTCCGGGACCTACGAGCAGTACTTC
TRBV3-1/TRBV3-2	few	TRBD1	TRBJ1-6	16	CASSQTGTAYNSPLHF	TGTGCCAGCAGCCAAACCGGGACAGCTTATAATTCACCCCTCCACTTT
TRBV3-1/TRBV3-2	-	-	TRBJ2-6	18	CASSQLGGESSGANVLTF	TGTGCCAGCAGCCAACTCGGCGGGGAGAGCTCTGGGGCCAACGTCCTGACTTTC
TRBV5-1	-	-	TRBJ2-7	12	CASSSPNYEQYF	TGCGCCAGCAGCTCCCCAAACTACGAGCAGTACTTC
TRBV6-5	-	-	TRBJ1-4	13	CASSYSKGGGLFF	TGTGCCAGCAGTTACTCGAAGGGGGGGGGACTGTTTTTT
TRBV6-1	few	TRBD1	TRBJ2-5	14	CASSDRQGSGTQYF	TGTGCCAGCAGTGACCGACAGGGATCGGGGACCCAGTACTTC
TRBV28	-	-	TRBJ2-3	16	CASSLVGTTSTDTQYF	TGTGCCAGCAGTTTAGTCGGAACAACCAGCACAGATACGCAGTATTTT
TRBV5-1	-	TRBD1	TRBJ1-1	14	CASSFWTGDTEAFF	TGCGCCAGCAGCTTTTGGACAGGGGACACTGAAGCTTTCTTT
TRBV4-1	-	-	TRBJ2-6	16	CASSQLRTAGANVLTF	TGCGCCAGCAGCCAACTGAGGACAGCCGGGGCCAACGTCCTGACTTTC
TRBV5-1	-	TRBD1	TRBJ2-7	15	CASSLEGQEIYEQYF	TGCGCCAGCAGCTTGGAGGGACAGGAGATTTACGAGCAGTACTTC
TRBV6-5	medium-sized	-	TRBJ1-2	14	CASSLDLGNYGYTF	TGTGCCAGCAGCTTGGACCTGGGAAACTATGGCTACACCTTC
TRBV10-2	once	-	TRBJ1-4	14	CASRAGSGNEKLFF	TGCGCCAGCAGAGCAGGGAGTGGAAATGAAAAACTGTTTTTT
TRBV5-1	-	-	TRBJ2-4	15	CASSLGGSAKNIQYF	TGCGCCAGCAGCTTGGGAGGAAGCGCCAAAAACATTCAGTACTTC
TRBV7-3	-	TRBD1	TRBJ2-1	15	CASSRSGQEYNEQFF	TGTGCCAGCAGCCGGTCGGGACAGGAATACAATGAGCAGTTCTTC
TRBV19	-	TRBD1	TRBJ1-4	16	CASSQTGDVTNEKLFF	TGTGCCAGTAGTCAGACAGGGGACGTAACTAATGAAAAACTGTTTTTT
TRBV14	-	TRBD1	TRBJ1-6	14	CASSLRGRGSPLHF	TGTGCCAGCAGCCTCAGGGGGCGAGGTTCACCCCTCCACTTT
TRBV29-1	-	TRBD1	TRBJ1-1	11	CRAPTDRDEVF	TGCAGGGCCCCCACGGACAGGGATGAAGTCTTT
TRBV19	-	-	TRBJ2-1	15	CASSLRDLGFNEQFF	TGTGCCAGTAGCCTCCGGGACTTAGGATTCAATGAGCAGTTCTTC
TRBV19	-	TRBD1	TRBJ1-3	14	CASIRDRAGNTIYF	TGTGCCAGTATCCGGGACAGGGCTGGAAACACCATATATTTT
TRBV2	-	-	TRBJ2-7	15	CASSEARQLSYEQYF	TGTGCCAGCAGTGAAGCTCGGCAGCTATCCTACGAGCAGTACTTC
TRBV28	once	-	TRBJ2-7	11	CASSLNREQYF	TGTGCCAGCAGTCTAAACCGGGAGCAGTACTTC
TRBV5-1	few	-	TRBJ2-7	15	CASQGAGFSSYEQYF	TGCGCCAGCCAGGGCGCGGGCTTCAGCTCCTACGAGCAGTACTTC
TRBV7-3	-	TRBD1	TRBJ2-5	13	CASSSDRDRTQYF	TGTGCCAGCAGCTCCGACAGGGACAGGACCCAGTACTTC
TRBV2	few	TRBD1	TRBJ1-5	15	CASGKQGNSNQPQHF	TGTGCCAGCGGCAAACAGGGGAATAGCAATCAGCCCCAGCATTTT
TRBV11-2	-	-	TRBJ2-5	12	CASSGTQETQYF	TGTGCCAGCAGCGGCACCCAAGAGACCCAGTACTTC
TRBV30	-	TRBD1	TRBJ1-2	13	CAWSNRGQDGYTF	TGTGCCTGGAGTAACAGGGGGCAAGATGGCTACACCTTC